A selection of T cell receptor beta chains follows, all from one sample in a study of T cell repertoires in cytomegalovirus infection. Their cognate antigens are unknown. TCRdb recomputed calls from the reads with MiXCR, one row per CDR3 protein. The sample carries about 830,000 distinct CDR3 sequences, 30% to 35% recorded once. The sample was cultured CD8+ T cells from PBMCs, taken from culture after CMV antigen stimulation. These receptors were obtained from a human donor in good health (CMV status not recorded). Some clones in this sample may be carry-over from other donors' samples. CDR3s include the opening cysteine and the closing phenylalanine or tryptophan. A D gene is named only where the DNA matches it firmly. Rows may omit the clone size; those that give it use once, few, many or a size class.

18 TRBJ1-1 - TRBV20-1 TRBD1 CSARESPRTGLVTTEAFF TGCAGTGCTAGAGAGAGTCCCAGGACAGGCCTTGTGACCACTGAAGCTTTCTTT
15 TRBJ2-2 - TRBV9 - CASSVDNSMTGELFF TGTGCCAGCAGCGTAGACAACAGCATGACCGGGGAGCTGTTTTTT
13 TRBJ1-2 - TRBV28 TRBD1 CASSEGTGLGYTF TGTGCCAGCAGTGAAGGGACAGGGCTTGGCTACACCTTC
15 TRBJ1-4 - TRBV6-5 - CASSYDSTEDEKLFF TGTGCCAGCAGTTACGACTCCACCGAGGACGAAAAACTGTTTTTT
13 TRBJ2-5 - TRBV28 - CASRTDRRETQYF TGTGCCAGCAGGACGGACCGACGGGAGACCCAGTACTTC
11 TRBJ2-3 - TRBV10-3 - CAIMNGDTQYF TGTGCCATCATGAACGGAGATACGCAGTATTTT
17 TRBJ2-7 few TRBV7-6 TRBD1 CASSLARRGQGGYEQYF TGTGCCAGCAGCTTAGCTAGAAGGGGACAGGGAGGCTACGAGCAGTACTTC
15 TRBJ1-2 few TRBV20-1 - CSARDRDRTNYGYTF TGCAGTGCTAGAGATCGCGACAGGACTAACTATGGCTACACCTTC
15 TRBJ2-3 - TRBV24-1 TRBD2 CATSGGLASTDTQYF TGTGCCACCAGTGGTGGACTAGCCAGCACAGATACGCAGTATTTT
14 TRBJ1-4 - TRBV7-1 TRBD1 CASRRTGDREKLFF TGTGCCAGCAGGCGGACAGGGGATAGGGAAAAACTGTTTTTT
16 TRBJ1-1 - TRBV10-3 TRBD1 CAISESSRDRVTEAFF TGTGCCATCAGTGAGTCCTCCCGGGACAGGGTGACTGAAGCTTTCTTT
14 TRBJ1-1 many TRBV7-8 - CASSLVGSGTEAFF TGTGCCAGCAGCTTAGTGGGATCCGGCACTGAAGCTTTCTTT
15 TRBJ2-3 many TRBV7-8 TRBD1 CASSLADRDTDTQYF TGTGCCAGCAGCTTAGCGGACAGGGACACAGATACGCAGTATTTT
13 TRBJ2-7 - TRBV2 - CASHETGSYEQYF TGTGCCAGCCATGAGACAGGATCCTACGAGCAGTACTTC
14 TRBJ1-5 - TRBV20-1 - CSAGDNYSNQPQHF TGCAGTGCGGGGGATAACTATAGCAATCAGCCCCAGCATTTT
18 TRBJ1-1 - TRBV6-6 TRBD1 CASSYSSGVGQLVSEAFF TGTGCCAGCAGTTACTCGTCAGGTGTGGGACAGCTTGTCAGTGAAGCTTTCTTT
15 TRBJ1-1 - TRBV19 - CASSQNQGADAEAFF TGTGCCAGTAGTCAAAACCAGGGCGCTGACGCTGAAGCTTTCTTT
15 TRBJ2-3 - TRBV2 - CASSLGQDSTDTQYF TGTGCCAGCAGTCTGGGGCAGGACTCCACAGATACGCAGTATTTT
16 TRBJ1-5 few TRBV7-9 TRBD1 CASSPPGRGVGQPQHF TGTGCCAGCAGCCCCCCCGGCAGGGGGGTTGGTCAGCCCCAGCATTTT
14 TRBJ1-1 few TRBV5-1 - CASSLMRVNTEAFF TGCGCCAGCAGCTTGATGCGGGTGAACACTGAAGCTTTCTTT
15 TRBJ1-5 - TRBV27 TRBD1 CASSWTGGESQPQHF TGTGCCAGCAGTTGGACAGGGGGCGAAAGCCAGCCCCAGCATTTT
13 TRBJ2-1 - TRBV7-6 TRBD2 CVSSRLAGNEQFF TGTGTCAGCAGCCGACTAGCGGGCAATGAGCAGTTCTTC
13 TRBJ2-5 - TRBV19 - CASSGWVQETQYF TGTGCCAGTAGTGGTTGGGTCCAAGAGACCCAGTACTTC
16 TRBJ1-5 many TRBV7-2 - CASSPLEGGGNQPQHF TGTGCCAGCAGCCCTCTGGAGGGCGGAGGCAATCAGCCCCAGCATTTT
16 TRBJ2-7 few TRBV7-9 - CASSSQALGQKYEQYF TGTGCCAGCAGCTCACAAGCGTTAGGACAGAAATACGAGCAGTACTTC
16 TRBJ2-3 many TRBV4-1 - CASSQEVGRRWGSQYF TGCGCCAGCAGCCAAGAAGTCGGCCGGAGATGGGGATCGCAGTATTTT
14 TRBJ1-1 few TRBV2 - CASKETGSDTEAFF TGTGCCAGCAAAGAAACAGGGTCTGACACTGAAGCTTTCTTT
17 TRBJ2-3 - TRBV7-9 TRBD1 CASSSEDRTHITDTQYF TGTGCCAGCAGCTCAGAGGACAGGACTCACATCACAGATACGCAGTATTTT
14 TRBJ2-7 - TRBV6-6 TRBD1 CASSPGQGAVEQYF TGTGCCAGCAGTCCGGGACAGGGGGCGGTCGAGCAGTACTTC
17 TRBJ2-3 - TRBV5-6 - CASSIGGGAPSTDTQYF TGTGCCAGCAGCATTGGTGGGGGGGCACCTAGCACAGATACGCAGTATTTT
13 TRBJ1-1 many TRBV7-6 - CASSLLDITEAFF TGTGCCAGCAGCTTATTGGACATCACTGAAGCTTTCTTT
13 TRBJ1-1 many TRBV14 - CASRDRGRTEAFF TGTGCCAGCAGGGATCGAGGTAGGACTGAAGCTTTCTTT
15 TRBJ2-3 - TRBV20-1 - CSARDRGDNTDTQYF TGCAGTGCTAGAGATCGAGGGGACAACACAGATACGCAGTATTTT
15 TRBJ1-5 - TRBV4-1 - CASSQGTVSNQPQHF TGCGCCAGCAGCCAAGGGACAGTCAGCAATCAGCCCCAGCATTTT
17 TRBJ2-1 - TRBV19 TRBD1 CASSVRWGDRVNDEQFF TGTGCCAGTAGTGTCAGATGGGGGGACAGGGTTAACGATGAGCAGTTCTTC
17 TRBJ2-1 - TRBV11-3 TRBD2 CASSLGGLAASYNEQFF TGTGCCAGCAGCCTAGGGGGACTAGCTGCTTCCTACAATGAGCAGTTCTTC
13 TRBJ2-2 - TRBV4-3 - CASSQTTTGELFF TGCGCCAGCAGCCAAACCACAACCGGGGAGCTGTTTTTT
15 TRBJ2-7 many TRBV7-2 - CASSWDGTTGNEQYF TGTGCCAGCAGCTGGGACGGCACAACAGGAAACGAGCAGTACTTC
14 TRBJ2-5 few TRBV20-1 TRBD2 CSAPRLAGKETQYF TGCAGTGCTCCCCGACTAGCAGGGAAAGAGACCCAGTACTTC
14 TRBJ2-3 - TRBV7-9 TRBD2 CASISGGPTDTQYF TGTGCCAGCATATCGGGGGGGCCGACAGATACGCAGTATTTT
15 TRBJ2-2 - TRBV7-9 TRBD1 CASSPGTGLAEELFF TGTGCCAGCAGCCCCGGGACAGGGTTGGCCGAGGAGCTGTTTTTT
16 TRBJ1-1 - TRBV6-5 TRBD1 CASSYEGGRLNTEAFF TGTGCCAGCAGTTACGAAGGGGGCAGATTGAACACTGAAGCTTTCTTT
17 TRBJ1-1 - TRBV6-2/TRBV6-3 TRBD1 CASSPQARTGWSTEAFF TGTGCCAGCAGCCCTCAAGCGCGGACAGGGTGGAGCACTGAAGCTTTCTTT
15 TRBJ2-3 few TRBV6-5 - CASSYFKGRPDTQYF TGTGCCAGCAGTTACTTTAAGGGAAGGCCAGATACGCAGTATTTT
13 TRBJ1-1 - TRBV14 - CASSKVGTTEAFF TGTGCCAGCAGTAAAGTAGGGACCACTGAAGCTTTCTTT
16 TRBJ1-1 few TRBV7-9 - CASSKTVTSLNTEAFF TGTGCCAGCAGCAAGACAGTTACCTCACTGAACACTGAAGCTTTCTTT
18 TRBJ2-7 - TRBV7-8 - CASSLDARGAGGYNEQYF TGTGCCAGCAGCTTAGATGCCAGGGGGGCGGGGGGTTACAACGAGCAGTACTTC
15 TRBJ1-2 few TRBV27 - CASSLSAQGPRGYTF TGTGCCAGCAGTTTATCGGCGCAGGGCCCACGTGGCTACACCTTC
14 TRBJ2-3 - TRBV29-1 - CSGGGGRYTDTQYF TGCAGCGGAGGGGGGGGAAGATACACAGATACGCAGTATTTT
15 TRBJ2-1 - TRBV7-4 TRBD1 CASRLGTGRYNEQFF TGTGCCAGCAGATTAGGGACAGGCCGCTACAATGAGCAGTTCTTC